The T cell receptor (beta chain) under discussion was sequenced for a study of blood T cells in healthy people across ages. Whole-study findings and limits: Unknown CMV status may confound age-related changes in expanded clones. Age showed a roughly linear inverse relationship with TCR beta diversity per million T cells.

A second PCR, run for about 6 to 11 cycles, used a sample-barcoded 5' primer plus a J-beta primer mix. A template-switch adaptor containing 12 random nucleotides labeled each cDNA molecule. In TCRdb, the 5' RACE reads were re-called with MiXCR into one record per CDR3 protein. The table has 1.8 million or so distinct CDR3 sequences, approximately 40% seen once; the top ten hold 20% to 25%. Those donating, healthy Caucasian individuals from Russia, were aged about 6 to 90. The CDR3 loop spans 15 amino acids. Trimming cost V 0 bases and J 6 bases; bases outside gene matches: 9. Germline V gene data show CDR1 as DFQATT and CDR2 as SNEGSKA (reference sequence). Points on this clonotype: The antigen remains undetermined.

The source of this sequence is a human donor in good health. The specimen sequenced was blood. The chain is built from TRBV20-1 and TRBJ1-2, with TRBD1 matching 8 bases. CDR3 sequence: CSARDRGRGQNGYTF. Here the CDR3 DNA reads TGCAGTGCTAGAGATAGGGGCAGGGGGCAAAATGGCTACACCTTC.